This T cell receptor (beta chain) emerged from a study of blood T cell repertoires in COVID-19. On the study more broadly: COVID-19 samples from acute and convalescent phases originated in the United States, Italy and Spain. In each case, the material was cDNA or gDNA derived from T cells, B-cell-depleted T cells, or PBMCs.

Germline values: CDR1 SEHNR, CDR2 FQNEAQ (reference sequence). V was shortened by 2 bases and J by 2 bases, with 10 bases between the two germline ends. The CDR3 loop spans 14 amino acids. Per the original methods: From reference gene primer amplification, estimates of nucleated cell counts were derived. Repertoires were generated with immunoSEQ multiplex PCR, while TCRdb's copy carries only in-frame clones and drops some. From that table come the V and J calls and clone size; the DNA was used to work out D and trimming. The sample comprises approximately 260,000 clones, about 85% of which are singletons, and about 4% rests with the top ten.

The sequenced sample was peripheral blood. The clonotype originates from a man aged 18 to 30 with active or convalescent COVID-19. The chain joins TRBV7-9 to TRBJ2-7, with no clear D. CDR3 nucleotides: TGTGCCAGCAGCTTACTGTCTCAGGCCTACGAGCAGTACTTC. This codes for CASSLLSQAYEQYF.